The next 14 T cell receptor beta chains were all read from a single sample in a study of T cell repertoires in cytomegalovirus infection. MiXCR, applied by TCRdb to the reads, yields one record per CDR3 protein. The sample holds around 170,000 distinct CDR3 sequences, 15% to 20% seen once. Material for sequencing was CD8+ T cells from PBMCs. The receptors were gathered from a human donor in good health (CMV status not recorded). Some clones in this sample may be carry-over from other donors' samples.

This clonotype was recorded at least ten times. The V and J genes are TRBV7-2 and TRBJ2-3; perhaps D is TRBD1 or TRBD2 (5 bases each). CDR1 and CDR2 from the germline V gene are SGHTA and FQGNSA. Deletions cut 5 bases from V and 1 base from J, with 22 bases between. There are 18 residues in the CDR3. The CDR3 DNA is TGTGCCAGCAGCCACCGAGACCCCCGGGACCGGCGCACAGATACGCAGTATTTT. This sequence encodes CASSHRDPRDRRTDTQYF. Full variable domain (outside the CDR3, taken from reference TRBV7-2 and TRBJ2-3): GAGVSQSPSNKVTEKGKDVELRCDPISGHTALYWYRQSLGQGLEFLIYFQGNSAPDKSGLPSDRFSAERTGGSVSTLTIQRTQQEDSAVYLCASSHRDPRDRRTDTQYFGPGTRLTVL.

V is TRBV28 and J is TRBJ2-7; D ambiguous. V shed 3 bases and J shed 0 bases, with 3 bases lying between them. Germline values: CDR1 MDHEN, CDR2 SYDVKM. The CDR3 contains 12 residues. The CDR3 region is CASSFVSYEQYF. DNA of the CDR3: TGTGCCAGCAGTTTCGTCTCCTACGAGCAGTACTTC.

In the case of this clonotype: A much larger clone differs from this one at a single base, so this may be a read error. The CDR3 ends on some other residue instead of the conserved phenylalanine or tryptophan, so this is likely a read error. J is TRBJ2-3 and V is TRBV7-8, with 9 bases that match TRBD1. The V segment lost 1 base and the J segment 5 bases; nucleotides outside the gene matches: 7. This CDR3 spans 16 amino acids. CDR1 is SGHVS and CDR2 is FQNEAQ in the germline V gene. The CDR3 DNA reads TGTGCCAGCAGCTTAGGCTCGTCGACAGGGGGAGATACGCAGTATCTT. Translation: CASSLGSSTGGDTQYL.

This clonotype was detected many times. The genes are TRBV7-9 and TRBJ2-7; possibly TRBD1 or TRBD2 for D (6 bases each). Trimming pared 5 bases from V and 7 bases from J, leaving 15 bases between. The CDR3 length is 13 residues. From germline, CDR1 is SEHNR and CDR2 FQNEAQ (reference sequence). CDR3 region: CASSRDIREEQYF. The CDR3 region has the DNA TGTGCCAGCAGCCGGGACATCCGGGAGGAGCAGTACTTC.

The chain has TRBV24-1 and TRBJ2-7, with D possibly being TRBD1 (6 bases). The V gene lost 4 bases and the J gene lost 0 bases, with 9 bases spanning the gap. In germline, CDR1 is KGHDR, CDR2 SFDVKD. CDR3 length: 14 amino acids. The chain's CDR3 is CATSEGDTSYEQYF. DNA of the CDR3: TGTGCCACCAGTGAGGGGGACACCTCCTACGAGCAGTACTTC.

The chain recombines TRBV5-1 with TRBJ1-1, with a tentative D call TRBD1 (5 bases). This CDR3 has 15 residues. The V end lost 0 bases, the J end lost 1 base, and 10 bases lay between the germline ends. Germline assignment: CDR1 SGHRS and CDR2 YFSETQ. Here the CDR3 DNA reads TGCGCCAGCAGCTTGGCCGGGGCTCCGAACACTGAAGCTTTCTTT. This gives the protein CASSLAGAPNTEAFF.

This clonotype appeared a few times. The chain uses TRBV7-2 and TRBJ2-1; 7 bases fit TRBD1. There are 14 residues in the CDR3. V lost 6 bases, J lost 2 bases, and 4 bases stayed unmatched. Germline V gene lookup returns CDR1 SGHTA and CDR2 FQGNSA. This chain's CDR3 is CASREGGPYNEQFF. The DNA of the CDR3 is TGTGCCAGCAGAGAAGGGGGCCCCTACAATGAGCAGTTCTTC.

This clonotype has just a few counts. The chain combines TRBV7-9 with TRBJ1-5; a possible D gene is TRBD1 (5 bases). V lost 5 bases, J lost 3 bases, and 11 bases lay in between. The CDR3 extends over 14 amino acids. Germline V gives CDR1 SEHNR, CDR2 FQNEAQ (reference sequence). CDR3 protein: CASSPSGYNQPQHF. The DNA of the CDR3 is TGTGCCAGCAGCCCTTCAGGGTACAATCAGCCCCAGCATTTT.

This clonotype was counted only a few times. The chain employs TRBV13 and TRBJ2-5; TRBD1 matches 10 bases. Germline CDR1 PRHDT, CDR2 FYEKMQ (reference sequence). CDR3 size: 14 residues. V shed 5 bases, J shed 3 bases, and the junction held 3 bases outside the gene matches. CDR3 in DNA: TGTGCCAGCAGCCCCGGGACAGGGGAAGAGACCCAGTACTTC. This gives the protein CASSPGTGEETQYF.

The CDR3 here is CASSSPDRPYEQYF. The CDR3 DNA reads TGTGCCAGCAGCTCCCCGGACAGACCCTACGAGCAGTACTTC. The V and J genes are TRBV7-2 and TRBJ2-7, with D possibly matching TRBD1 (6 bases). V lost 4 bases and J lost 2, with 12 bases in between. The CDR3 contains 14 residues. CDR1 and CDR2 (germline): SGHTA, FQGNSA.

This clonotype has a count of ten or more. The chain uses TRBV4-2 and TRBJ2-7, with a weak D call TRBD1 (6 bases). Germline CDR1 is LGHNA and CDR2 is YNFKEQ. V dropped 2 bases and J dropped 1 base, with 12 bases sitting between them. The CDR3 contains 15 residues. CDR3 in amino acids: CASSQSAGDSYEQYF. The CDR3 coding sequence is TGTGCCAGCAGCCAAAGCGCAGGGGATTCCTACGAGCAGTACTTC.

The chain carries TRBV19 and TRBJ1-3; 7 bases are a match to TRBD1. Trimming took 6 bases from V and 2 from J; bases not matched to a gene: 10. CDR3 length: 16 amino acids. Per germline, CDR1 LNHDA and CDR2 SQIVND (reference sequence). CDR3 nucleotides: TGTGCCAGTAGATCTCGACAGGGAAACGCTGGAAACACCATATATTTT. As protein: CASRSRQGNAGNTIYF.

In its sample, this clonotype was seen a few times. This chain connects TRBV7-8 to TRBJ1-1, with 12 positions matching TRBD1. The CDR3 is 16 amino acids. Germline V gene data show CDR1 as SGHVS and CDR2 as FQNEAQ. J gave up 2 bases and V 4 bases, and 5 bases lay outside the gene matches. The CDR3 reads CASSSGDRGRNTEAFF. In DNA, the CDR3 is TGTGCCAGCAGCTCTGGGGACAGGGGGCGAAACACTGAAGCTTTCTTT.

This chain joins TRBV7-8 and TRBJ2-2; no firm D call. The CDR3 sequence is 15 residues long. V was clipped by 0 bases and J by 5 bases, with 10 bases between them. Germline CDR1 reads SGHVS; CDR2 reads FQNEAQ. Written as DNA, the CDR3 is TGTGCCAGCAGCTTAGCGACATGGCGGACCGGGGAGCTGTTTTTT. It is translated as CASSLATWRTGELFF.